Presented here are 9 T cell receptor beta chains from one specimen sequenced in a study of beta chain features in type 1 diabetes. Study-level results: All four CD4+ subsets from Type 1 diabetes patients carried moderately but significantly shorter TCRB CDR3s.

Reverse transcription of all isolated RNA meant that expressed TCRB transcripts were sequenced. Clones were sequenced by immunoSEQ multiplex PCR, and TCRdb holds only the in-frame ones, with some missing. The sample consists of around 340,000 clones, about a tenth of them appearing once. These receptors' antigens are unknown. What was sequenced was central memory CD4+ T cells from blood. These receptors were taken from a young man with type 1 diabetes.

The rearrangement links TRBV19 to TRBJ2-7; TRBD2 is a possible D gene (5 bases). The germline V gene encodes CDR1 LNHDA and CDR2 SQIVND (reference sequence). V was cut by 6 bases and J by 7 bases, with 13 bases left in between. The CDR3 loop spans 12 amino acids. The CDR3 DNA reads TGTGCCAGTAGATCTTCGGGGAATGAGCAGTACTTC. Residues: CASRSSGNEQYF.

In its sample, this clone was seen a few times. V gene TRBV29-1 combines with J gene TRBJ1-1; D is unresolved. CDR3 length: 13 residues. CDR1 SQVTM and CDR2 ANQGSEA come from the germline V gene. Deletions cut 8 bases from V and 4 bases from J, with 17 bases between. CDR3 residues: CSSYFPESTEAFF. CDR3 coding DNA: TGCAGCTCCTATTTCCCCGAGTCCACTGAAGCTTTCTTT.

This sequence joins TRBV30 and TRBJ2-7; TRBD1 agrees at 10 bases. CDR1 GTSNPN and CDR2 SVGIG come from the germline V gene (reference sequence). J gave up 5 bases and V 5 bases, and 6 bases lay outside the gene matches. CDR3 length equals 13 residues. The CDR3 DNA reads as TGTGCCTGGGCCGGGACAGGGGCCCACGAGCAGTACTTC. Protein: CAWAGTGAHEQYF.

This chain links TRBV27 with TRBJ2-1; D might be TRBD1 (5 bases). This CDR3 region has 16 residues. With 5 bases removed from V and 0 bases from J, the gap between germline ends came to 14 bases. CDR1 MNHEY and CDR2 SMNVEV come from the germline V gene (reference sequence). As DNA, the CDR3 is TGTGCCAGCAGTCCCCGACAGAAGAGCTCCTACAATGAGCAGTTCTTC. Protein: CASSPRQKSSYNEQFF.

This clone was counted between two and nine times. The chain links TRBV23-1 to TRBJ2-5; 13 bases agree with TRBD2. TRBV23-1 has ORF status, its function being uncertain. V shed 3 bases and J 5 bases; nucleotides not matched to a gene: 24. CDR3 size: 22 residues. The CDR3 sequence: CASSHRRGMATSGGAIRETQYF. The CDR3 region has the DNA TGCGCCAGCAGTCACCGGAGAGGGATGGCAACTAGCGGGGGGGCCATAAGGGAGACCCAGTACTTC.

The V and J genes are TRBV10-1 and TRBJ1-1; possibly TRBD1 for D (5 bases). Germline CDR1 reads WNHNN; CDR2 reads SYGVQD (reference sequence). The ends were cut back, 3 bases at V and 1 base at J, with 12 bases in the middle. The CDR3 consists of 15 residues. This chain's CDR3 is CASSESPGTNTEAFF. The CDR3 DNA is TGCGCCAGCAGTGAAAGTCCAGGGACGAACACTGAAGCTTTCTTT.

For the CDR3, the DNA is TGTGCCAGCAGTCCCCTCGGCCACTACAATGAGCAGTTCTTC. Translating gives CASSPLGHYNEQFF. The chain uses TRBV27 and TRBJ2-1; D remains ambiguous. V was pared by 5 bases and J by 3 bases, with 11 bases between. The CDR3 is 14 amino acids. Germline CDR1 reads MNHEY; CDR2 reads SMNVEV (reference sequence).

This clone was seen a few times. The chain employs TRBV7-2 and TRBJ2-4; D is ambiguous. Trimming took off 0 bases at V and 9 bases at J, with 9 bases between the two ends. The V gene's germline CDR1 is SGHTA and CDR2 FQGNSA. This CDR3 contains 13 residues. The CDR3 sequence is CASSLAGLGIQYF. In DNA form, the CDR3 reads TGTGCCAGCAGCTTAGCGGGGTTGGGCATTCAGTACTTC.

This clone was seen a handful of times. The DNA for the CDR3 is TGTGCCAGCAGTAAACCGACAGGGGGGGCTTTCTTT. Translated, it gives CASSKPTGGAFF. V usage is TRBV6-5 and J usage is TRBJ1-1; 9 bases align to TRBD1. The germline V gene encodes CDR1 MNHEY and CDR2 SVGAGI. The V gene end was trimmed by 5 bases and the J gene end by 11 bases; junction bases not matched to a gene: 6. There are 12 residues in the CDR3.